This section outlines one T cell receptor beta chain sequence together with its context. What it binds is unknown. At one end, the junction sequence differs from germline, possibly due to a read error. The use of a sample-barcoded 5' primer and a J-beta primer mix characterized a second PCR of roughly 6 to 11 cycles. TCRdb reprocessed the 5' RACE reads via MiXCR and lists one record per CDR3 protein. The table has roughly 700,000 distinct CDR3 sequences, roughly 30% seen once; the top ten hold about 16%. The data were taken from a study of blood T cells in healthy people across ages. Germline CDR1 reads SGHNT; CDR2 reads YYREEE (reference sequence). The CDR3 is 16 residues long. Whole-study findings and limits: In older individuals, TCR beta diversity per million T cells was lower, falling roughly linearly with age. Higher diversity and more naive CD4+ cells were features of long-lived donors, compared to aged donors.

The sequence was obtained from a woman aged 80 or over in good health. The chain combines TRBV5-4 with TRBJ1-2, with TRBD1 identical over 7 bases. The sequencing sample was made of blood. CDR3 sequence: CTSSLALRQGDYGYTF. CDR3 coding DNA: TGTACCAGCAGCTTGGCCTTGAGGCAGGGGGACTATGGCTACACCTTC.